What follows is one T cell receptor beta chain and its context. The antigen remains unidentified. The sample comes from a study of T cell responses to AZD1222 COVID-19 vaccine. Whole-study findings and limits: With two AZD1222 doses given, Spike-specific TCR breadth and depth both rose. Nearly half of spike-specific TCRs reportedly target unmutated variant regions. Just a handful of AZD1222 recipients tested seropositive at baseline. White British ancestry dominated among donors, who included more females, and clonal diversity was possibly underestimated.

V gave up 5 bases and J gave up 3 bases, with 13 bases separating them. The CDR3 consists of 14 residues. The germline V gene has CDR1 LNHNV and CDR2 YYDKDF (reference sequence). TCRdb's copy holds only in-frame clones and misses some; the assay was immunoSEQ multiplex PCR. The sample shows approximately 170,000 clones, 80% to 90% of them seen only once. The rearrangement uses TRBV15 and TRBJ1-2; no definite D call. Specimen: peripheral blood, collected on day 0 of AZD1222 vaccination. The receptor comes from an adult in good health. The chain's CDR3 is CATSGWVTDYGYTF. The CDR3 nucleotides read TGTGCCACCAGCGGGTGGGTTACCGACTATGGCTACACCTTC.